The 12 T cell receptor beta chains reported below all come from one sample, sequenced in a study of blood T cell repertoires in COVID-19. Generated by immunoSEQ multiplex PCR, the TCRdb table keeps only in-frame clones and is missing some. The sample lists around 200,000 clones, 86% occurring once. The material sequenced was peripheral blood. These receptors were taken from a woman aged 50 to 65 with acute or convalescent COVID-19.

The rearrangement links TRBV27 to TRBJ2-1, with a weak D call TRBD2 (5 bases). This CDR3 region has 15 residues. Trimming removed 2 bases at V and 0 bases at J, with 8 bases between. Germline CDR1 and CDR2: MNHEY and SMNVEV (reference sequence). The CDR3 coding sequence is TGTGCCAGCAGTTTAACGGGGAGCTCCTACAATGAGCAGTTCTTC. Protein: CASSLTGSSYNEQFF.

Only a few counts were recorded for this clone. The chain links TRBV11-3 to TRBJ1-4; unclear D gene. The CDR3 is made up of 15 amino acids. In germline, CDR1 is SGHNT, CDR2 YENEEA. Deletions cut 0 bases from V and 5 bases from J, with 10 bases between. The DNA of the CDR3 is TGTGCCAGCAGCTTAGAAGGAGTGAAGAATGAAAAACTGTTTTTT. It encodes CASSLEGVKNEKLFF.

The count of this clone is one. The chain combines TRBV10-3 with TRBJ1-2, with D unresolved. CDR3 length: 11 amino acids. Trimming left V 6 bases short and J 8 bases short, with 10 bases between. The germline V gene encodes CDR1 ENHRY and CDR2 SYGVKD. CDR3 protein: CAIRSGRGYTF. The CDR3 bases are TGTGCCATCAGGAGCGGACGAGGCTACACCTTC.

This rearrangement joins TRBV7-2 to TRBJ1-5, with D hard to call. This CDR3 region has 15 residues. Trimming took 4 bases from V and 1 from J, leaving 11 bases between them. Germline loops: CDR1 SGHTA, CDR2 FQGNSA. The CDR3 sequence is CASSSFMQSNQPQHF. Written as DNA, the CDR3 is TGTGCCAGCAGCTCCTTCATGCAGAGCAATCAGCCCCAGCATTTT.

The CDR3, as DNA: TGCAGTGCTAGAGCCGGGTCGACCCAGTACTTC. The encoded protein is CSARAGSTQYF. V usage is TRBV20-1 and J usage is TRBJ2-5; D not certain. V was cut by 1 base and J by 7 bases, with 7 bases left in between. In germline, CDR1 is DFQATT, CDR2 SNEGSKA (reference sequence). There are 11 residues in the CDR3.

This chain uses TRBV18 with TRBJ1-5; D possibly corresponds to TRBD1 (6 bases). Per germline, CDR1 KGHSH and CDR2 LQKENI. The V and J ends lost 5 bases and 2 bases respectively, with 7 bases between them. The CDR3 extends over 13 amino acids. The CDR3 nucleotides are TGTGCCAGCTCAAGACAGGGCAATCAGCCCCAGCATTTT. It is translated as CASSRQGNQPQHF.

The chain employs TRBV28 and TRBJ2-3, with TRBD1 as a possible D gene (6 bases). The germline CDR1 and CDR2 sequences are MDHEN and SYDVKM. CDR3 length equals 15 residues. V was trimmed by 4 bases and J by 0 bases, leaving 11 bases between them. The DNA of the CDR3 is TGTGCCAGCAGTTCCCAGGGGACAAGCACAGATACGCAGTATTTT. It is translated as CASSSQGTSTDTQYF. Variable domain in full (rest from reference TRBV28 and TRBJ2-3): DVKVTQSSRYLVKRTGEKVFLECVQDMDHENMFWYRQDPGLGLRLIYFSYDVKMKEKGDIPEGYSVSREKKERFSLILESASTNQTSMYLCASSSQGTSTDTQYFGPGTRLTVL.

The chain couples TRBV27 to TRBJ2-3; the D gene is possibly TRBD1 (5 bases). This CDR3 is built from 13 residues. V dropped 7 bases and J dropped 6 bases, with 14 bases sitting between them. Germline-derived CDR1 and CDR2 are MNHEY and SMNVEV (reference sequence). CDR3 amino acids: CASTQVQTDTQYF. CDR3 nucleotide sequence: TGTGCCAGCACACAGGTACAAACCGATACGCAGTATTTT.

The chain employs TRBV18 and TRBJ2-7; TRBD2 is a possible D gene (6 bases). V lost 2 bases and J 1 base, leaving 9 bases between the germline ends. CDR3 length equals 14 residues. Germline V gene sequence: CDR1 KGHSH, CDR2 LQKENI. The CDR3 DNA reads TGTGCCAGCTCACCAGGTAGCGGTTCCTACGAGCAGTACTTC. Protein sequence: CASSPGSGSYEQYF.

V is TRBV7-9 and J is TRBJ1-1, with 9 bases that match TRBD1. The CDR3 contains 19 residues. With 5 bases clipped from V and 3 bases from J, the junction kept 19 bases outside the gene matches. Per germline, CDR1 SEHNR and CDR2 FQNEAQ (reference sequence). This chain's CDR3 is CASSQRPRGQGRGDTEAFF. The CDR3 nucleotides read TGTGCCAGCAGCCAAAGACCTCGGGGACAGGGCCGAGGGGACACTGAAGCTTTCTTT.

The CDR3 protein is CASSQFYSGVAKNIQYF. Here the CDR3 DNA reads TGCGCCAGCAGCCAATTTTATTCAGGGGTAGCCAAAAACATTCAGTACTTC. V gene TRBV4-1 combines with J gene TRBJ2-4; D might be TRBD1 (6 bases). Trimming left V 2 bases short and J 0 bases short, with 14 bases between. This CDR3 region has 17 residues. The V gene's germline CDR1 is MGHRA and CDR2 YSYEKL.

V usage is TRBV18 and J usage is TRBJ2-3, with 12 bases aligning to TRBD2. CDR1 is KGHSH and CDR2 is LQKENI in the germline V gene. The V segment lost 3 bases and the J segment 0 bases; nucleotides outside the gene matches: 13. CDR3 length equals 20 residues. CDR3 residues: CASSPRGLAGLLASTDTQYF. CDR3 nucleotide sequence: TGTGCCAGCTCACCTCGAGGACTAGCGGGGCTCCTCGCTAGCACAGATACGCAGTATTTT.